This T cell receptor beta chain was sequenced during a study of blood T cell repertoires in COVID-19. Study as a whole: Some COVID-19 samples were acute and others convalescent; all came from the United States, Italy and Spain. Sources were T cells, B-cell-depleted T cells, or PBMCs; the material itself was cDNA or gDNA.

Authors' data handling: Nucleated cell counts were estimated from reference gene primer amplification. The data were produced by immunoSEQ multiplex PCR, yet TCRdb's version contains in-frame clones alone and is incomplete. That table is the source of V, J and clone size, and D and trimming were worked out from the DNA. Of about 280,000 clones in the sample, around 88% are singletons; the top ten hold approximately 2%. V dropped 4 bases and J dropped 4 bases, with 11 bases sitting between them. The CDR3 has 13 residues. The V and J genes are TRBV12-3 or TRBV12-4 and TRBJ2-7; D uncertain. The sequencing sample was made of peripheral blood. This receptor was obtained from a woman younger than 45 who had recovered from COVID-19. The CDR3 loop is CASSSINSYEQYF. CDR3 in DNA: TGTGCCAGCAGTTCCATCAATAGTTACGAGCAGTACTTC.